This T cell receptor (beta chain) was identified during a study of CD8+ T cells in alopecia areata. As for the study in general: Patients took tofacitinib for 6 to 18 months, followed by 6 drug-free months.

The germline gives CDR1 MDHEN, CDR2 SYDVKM. Trimming shortened V by 7 bases and J by 4 bases, and 24 bases separated the two germline ends. The CDR3 loop spans 17 amino acids. Alopecia areata patients provided lesional scalp punch biopsies and peripheral blood. Reverse transcription of extracted RNA yielded cDNA, which provided the sequencing template. Clones were sequenced by immunoSEQ multiplex PCR, and TCRdb holds only the in-frame ones, with some missing. Altogether over 15,000 clones are present, about 61% being singletons, with the ten largest covering over 9%. This clone was counted between two and nine times.

The chain combines TRBV28 with TRBJ2-3, with D possibly TRBD2 on 6 matching bases. The sequencing input was skin. The sequence was collected from a human donor with alopecia areata. The CDR3 is CASNPLLARDQADTQYF. Here the CDR3 DNA reads TGTGCCAGCAACCCTTTGCTAGCGAGGGACCAGGCAGATACGCAGTATTTT.